This T cell receptor (beta chain) was recovered during a study of T cells in localized non-small cell lung cancer. General observations from the study: A median of 57 of the top 100 tumor clones appeared in adjacent lung, which was paired and uninvolved.

V trimming: 2 bases; J trimming: 7 bases; junction bases outside the gene matches: 3. This CDR3 has 15 amino acids. Germline CDR1 is MNHNS and CDR2 is SASEGT. Profiling relied on immunoSEQ multiplex PCR, and the TCRdb table lists in-frame clones only, not all of them. The sample yields 25,000 to 35,000 clones, more than 75% seen once. Concerning this clone itself: Its target is not known.

The receptor was isolated from a female donor aged 60 or older with stage III squamous cell lung carcinoma. Sequencing was performed on peripheral blood, taken before any cancer treatment. This chain connects TRBV6-1 to TRBJ2-1; 12 positions agree with TRBD1. The CDR3 region is CASSERGQGANEQFF. CDR3 DNA sequence: TGTGCCAGCAGTGAAAGGGGACAGGGGGCTAATGAGCAGTTCTTC.